This T cell receptor (beta chain) was captured by sequencing in a study of persistence of HIV-infected CD4 T cells (dated by TCRdb to 2020 to 2021). In terms of the full investigation: The median time participants had been on suppressive ART was roughly eight years. Peripheral blood samples of up to about 200 mL were collected at multiple time points, except for a couple of participants, who underwent leukapheresis at a single time point. The clonality of all cells in each sorted population was measured by TCRbeta sequencing, and the clonality of infected cells was measured by proviral sequencing. In the cross-participant TCR cluster analysis, fewer than ten participants were included for CMV and about 7 participants were included for Gag. The study isolated CMV- and HIV-1 Gag-responding CD4+ T cells from ART-treated individuals to examine antigen-driven clonal expansion of HIV-1-infected cells.

The immunoSEQ hsTCRB assay version 4 in survey mode was used to sequence TCRbeta repertoires from genomic DNA. Genomic DNA was diluted to 8.5 to 10 ng/uL, using up to roughly 1 ug per sample for TCRbeta sequencing. In the original analysis: Analysis of the TCRbeta data was done in ImmunoSeq Analyzer 3.0, and diversity was computed on productive nucleotide rearrangements. Using the Immunarch R package, the improved Chao index served to estimate lower-bound TCR diversity and the Gini coefficient served to estimate clonality. Different nucleotide rearrangements encoding the same CDR3beta amino acid sequence were counted as distinct clonotypes. Differential abundance analysis found TCRbeta sequences that were significantly enriched in antigen-responding cells compared with anti-CD3/anti-CD28-activated cells. GLIPH2 clustered TCRs by predicted peptide-MHC specificity, both within individual participants and across merged participant data sets. Drawn from immuneACCESS, this table holds only the in-frame rearrangements with V and J called that TCRdb kept. Clones are partly lost; checked studies trace under half to an unresolved V gene and leave the rest unexplained. V and J calls and clone size follow that table, whereas D and trimming were derived from the DNA. The sample table shows almost 20,000 clones, and around 78% are seen once. 6.8% of the sample goes to the ten largest clones.

The paper's findings and limits, for the study overall: TCRbeta richness in CMV- and Gag-responding cells was significantly lower than in anti-CD3/anti-CD28-responding cells; CMV-responding cells had higher oligoclonality than CD3/CD28-stimulated and Gag-responding cells. Bulk TCR analyses could not be restricted to the rare CMV-responding cells that actually carried HIV-1 proviruses. Few individuals were included in the study, and only a limited range of antigens was tested. Within the same sorted populations, TCR oligoclonality correlated with proviral oligoclonality. Antigen-responding cells were enriched for degenerate expanded CDR3beta sequences, which suggests convergent selection of CD4+ responses to CMV and Gag.

A remark on this clone: Its cognate antigen has yet to be identified. At one end, the junction sequence differs from germline, possibly due to a read error.

There are 12 amino acids in the CDR3, from cysteine to phenylalanine inclusive. The read is trimmed to its CDR3 DNA, 36 bases read in frame from base 1. CDR1 is given as SEHNR and CDR2 as FQNEAQ, both from the germline V gene (reference sequence). The treatment or condition label corresponds to: suppressive antiretroviral therapy. Cells were stimulated with lysates of CMV-infected fibroblasts at 9 to 10 ug/mL. Responding CD4+ T cells were sorted by upregulation of both CD40 ligand and CD69. HIV-1-infected adults in whom suppressive ART had been started during chronic infection were enrolled as participants. For at least 4 years, participants had undetectable plasma HIV-1 RNA, below 50 copies/mL. To be included, a participant needed positive CMV serology and a CD4+ T cell count above 400 cells/uL. Before stimulation, PBMCs were isolated using density centrifugation and then depleted of CD8+ T cells. For less than 20 hours, CD8-depleted PBMCs were stimulated with anti-CD28/CD49d costimulation, a CD40-blocking antibody, and enfuvirtide, which was added to prevent new infections. Cells were sorted on a Beckman Coulter MoFlo Legacy or XDP sorter, with propidium iodide excluding dead cells. Genomic DNA was extracted using the QIAamp DNA Mini Kit for samples with more than one million cells and using the Quick-DNA Microprep Kit for all other samples.

Here the sequenced sample was CD4+ T cells sorted from PBMCs after approximately 19-hour stimulation, taken from a patient who received antiretroviral therapy. The cell subset or site label for this specimen denotes: CD40L+CD69+ CD4 T cells responding to CMV lysate. The TCR was taken from an adult man with HIV who was CMV-seropositive. The rearrangement joined TRBV7-9 to TRBJ2-7, with 9 bases matching TRBD1. The sequenced DNA is TGTGCCAGCAGCTTAGCTACAGGGGGCGGGGACTTC. This sequence encodes CASSLATGGGDF.